This T cell receptor beta chain was retrieved from a study of T-cell memory formation after mild COVID-19 (dated by TCRdb to the early 2020s). Context from the whole study: TCR sequence clusters from the two donors were found to be largely donor specific. In a couple of donors, T-cell clones that expanded and contracted after mild COVID-19 were followed by sequencing TCRalpha and TCRbeta repertoires longitudinally. Two young, previously healthy adult volunteers made up the cohort, one male and one female. On the study overall, not on this receptor specifically: Clones contracting from day 15 to 85 had balanced CD4/CD8 phenotypes, while a second wave expanding from day 15 to 37 was biased towards CD4+. Only a couple of mild cases were covered in the study, and larger cohorts including severe cases with pre-infection samples were considered necessary. Contracting CD4+ clones turned up mainly in the CM and EM memory subsets, whereas EMRA was where CD8+ clones were enriched. Some responding clones were detected in pre-infection memory, which suggested that pre-existing cross-reactive memory T cells had joined the SARS-CoV-2 response. Whether the second-wave clones peaking on day 37 were SARS-CoV-2 specific was not confirmed.

Reading the germline V gene (reference sequence) gives CDR1 GTSNPN and CDR2 SVGIG. V is clipped by 4 bases and J by 0 bases, and the sequence between their germline boundaries is 10 bases long. Counted from cysteine to phenylalanine, this CDR3 has 14 amino acids. Of all the DNA, just the CDR3 is kept, 42 bases in frame from base 1. Sequencing relied on an Illumina NovaSeq 6000. TCRalpha and TCRbeta cDNA libraries were built by 5'RACE with constant-segment primers, adding sample barcodes and unique molecular identifiers. Trizol reagent was used to extract RNA from every sample. The libraries were amplified in two PCR steps, and the second step added a second sample barcode and Illumina TruSeq adapters. Sequencing of the libraries was done on an Illumina NovaSeq, producing 2 x 150 bp paired-end reads. Concerning the study's data processing: The reads were demultiplexed and collapsed into UMI-guided consensus sequences using migec v1.2.7. Using mixcr v2.1.11, UMI consensuses were aligned to TRA and TRB V and J templates and then assembled into clonotypes. Expanded or contracted clonotypes were those called significant by both edgeR and NoisET, with noise models trained on biological replicates. For edgeR calls, the cutoffs were a false discovery rate-adjusted p below 0.01 and a log2 fold-change threshold of 1. As an exploratory analysis of dynamics, max-normalized trajectories of the 1000 most abundant clonotypes were examined with PCA combined with hierarchical clustering. Each responding clone was given a CD4 or CD8 phenotype based on the CD4+ and CD8+ repertoires, which had been sequenced separately. Using fastp trimming at Q25 and MiXCR clonotype assembly, TCRdb reanalyzed the public sequencing data and kept in-frame beta chains. Rows merge per CDR3 protein into single entries with the most common DNA and genes. TCRdb's processing, not the authors', yielded these V and J calls. The sample profile shows hundreds of thousands of distinct CDR3 sequences; less than 25% of them were found once. The top ten hold 8.4% of the sample.

Ficoll-Paque density gradient centrifugation was the method used to isolate PBMCs. This clonotype has a handful of counts. Its target antigen remains unknown. Per-nucleotide qualities are absent, and no much larger clonotype sits a single base away. In this chain, TRBV30 is recombined with TRBJ2-4; there is no confident call for the D gene. The clonotype comes from an adult woman who had mild COVID-19 (a few samples of this study predate the infection). The sample titles of this study are shuffled in the database, so cell type and time point are left out; the donor was told from shared clones. Material: PBMCs or a T cell subset sorted from them (not recorded which). CDR3 sequence: CAWTPQVAKNIQYF. DNA sequence: TGTGCCTGGACCCCTCAAGTAGCCAAAAACATTCAGTACTTC.